This T cell receptor beta chain came from a study of T cell repertoires in cytomegalovirus infection. The CDR3 covers 16 residues. The germline gives CDR1 KGHSH, CDR2 LQKENI. Trimming stripped 0 bases from V and 1 base from J, with 10 bases between. TCRdb re-called the reads through MiXCR, storing one row per CDR3 protein. This table holds approximately 24,000 distinct CDR3 sequences, approximately 22% found once. About this clonotype: The antigen remains unidentified.

This chain links TRBV18 with TRBJ2-1; D possibly matches TRBD1 or TRBD2 (5 bases each). This material consisted of CD8+ T cells from cultured PBMCs, taken from culture after CMV antigen stimulation. This TCR was sampled from a human donor in good health (CMV status not recorded). Some clones in this sample may be carry-over from other donors' samples. CDR3 DNA: TGTGCCAGCTCACCACCCATGGGGGATTCCTACAATGAGCAGTTCTTC. It encodes CASSPPMGDSYNEQFF.